These 29 T cell receptor beta chains originate from one sample sequenced in a study of shared clonotypes between healthy human individuals. The protocol was immunoSEQ multiplex PCR, while the TCRdb copy is restricted to in-frame clones and leaves out a portion. The sample lists a few million clones, approximately 94% occurring once. Sequencing input: naive CD4+ T cells sorted from blood. This sample's subset: CD45RA+ positively selected. Source of these receptors: a young man in good health.

The chain has TRBV6-5 and TRBJ1-2, with unresolved D. Trimming pared 2 bases from V and 4 bases from J, leaving 11 bases between. Germline assignment: CDR1 MNHEY and CDR2 SVGAGI. This CDR3 spans 14 amino acids. The CDR3 region is CASSYTPSGYGYTF. DNA for the CDR3: TGTGCCAGCAGTTACACCCCGTCAGGCTATGGCTACACCTTC.

This chain connects TRBV19 to TRBJ1-3; the D is unclear. Trimming removed 3 bases at V and 1 base at J, with 16 bases between. CDR1 is LNHDA and CDR2 is SQIVND in the germline V gene (reference sequence). This CDR3 has 17 amino acids. CDR3: CASSIGLAGPSGNTIYF. The CDR3 DNA follows: TGTGCCAGTAGTATTGGTCTGGCAGGACCTTCTGGAAACACCATATATTTT.

This chain joins TRBV6-1 and TRBJ1-2, with D unclear. Trimming took 1 base from V and 6 from J, leaving 12 bases between them. Germline V gene lookup returns CDR1 MNHNS and CDR2 SASEGT. This CDR3 is 14 amino acids long. The CDR3 reads CASSEEGFSDGYTF. CDR3 coding DNA: TGTGCCAGCAGTGAAGAGGGATTCTCAGATGGCTACACCTTC.

With regard to this clone: The identical CDR3 is also encoded by other nucleotide sequences in the sample. The chain joins TRBV11-2 to TRBJ2-5; D possibly matches TRBD1 or TRBD2 (5 bases each). CDR3 length: 15 residues. The V end lost 5 bases, the J end lost 4 bases, and 17 bases lay between the germline ends. Germline CDR1 and CDR2: SGHAT and FQNNGV. The chain's CDR3 is CASSPGTLAGETQYF. DNA of the CDR3: TGTGCCAGCAGCCCCGGGACCCTGGCGGGAGAGACCCAGTACTTC.

Concerning this clone: Within the sample, other DNA sequences also encode this same CDR3. This chain links TRBV14 with TRBJ2-7; 7 nucleotides line up with TRBD1. Looked up from germline, CDR1 is SGHDN and CDR2 is FVKESK. The length of the CDR3 is 14 residues. The J segment lost 3 bases and the V segment lost 4 bases, leaving 6 bases of the junction unmatched. CDR3: CASSLYRDSYEQYF. CDR3 bases: TGTGCCAGCAGCCTCTATCGGGACAGCTACGAGCAGTACTTC.

V usage is TRBV6-5 and J usage is TRBJ1-1; 7 positions agree with TRBD1. Per germline, CDR1 MNHEY and CDR2 SVGAGI. J was trimmed by 2 bases and V by 6 bases; bases with no gene match: 9. This CDR3 is built from 15 residues. In nucleotides, the CDR3 is TGTGCCAGCAGCCTAAAGACAGGGACTAACACTGAAGCTTTCTTT. It specifies CASSLKTGTNTEAFF.

The chain carries TRBV6-1 and TRBJ1-1; no reliable D call. V was pared by 6 bases and J by 1 base, with 9 bases between. Germline loops: CDR1 MNHNS, CDR2 SASEGT. This CDR3 region has 13 residues. This CDR3 is CASSALENTEAFF. In DNA, the CDR3 is TGTGCCAGCAGCGCCTTGGAGAACACTGAAGCTTTCTTT.

The sample holds one count of this clone. This chain links TRBV2 with TRBJ2-6; D is uncertain. This CDR3 contains 13 residues. Germline lookup yields CDR1 SNHLY and CDR2 FYNNEI. The germline V and J ends were trimmed by 7 bases and 4 bases, with 8 bases remaining between them. CDR3 loop: CASITGGANVLTF. Written as DNA, the CDR3 is TGTGCCAGCATAACGGGCGGGGCCAACGTCCTGACTTTC.

J is TRBJ1-2 and V is TRBV18; D is perhaps TRBD1 (5 bases). CDR3 size: 14 residues. Germline lookup yields CDR1 KGHSH and CDR2 LQKENI. With 3 bases removed from V and 8 bases from J, the gap between germline ends came to 16 bases. CDR3 DNA: TGTGCCAGCTCACCGGGGACTGGTCGGGGCGGCTACACCTTC. It specifies CASSPGTGRGGYTF. The full variable domain, in which reference TRBV18 and TRBJ1-2 provide the parts outside the CDR3, is NAGVMQNPRHLVRRRGQEARLRCSPMKGHSHVYWYRQLPEEGLKFMVYLQKENIIDESGMPKERFSAEFPKEGPSILRIQQVVRGDSAAYFCASSPGTGRGGYTFGSGTRLTVV.

This clone was detected only once. DNA of the CDR3: TGTGCCAGCTCACCCTTACAGGGGACGGATGGCTACACCTTC. Residues: CASSPLQGTDGYTF. J is TRBJ1-2 and V is TRBV18, with 7 bases lining up with TRBD1. Germline-derived CDR1 and CDR2 are KGHSH and LQKENI. The CDR3 has 14 amino acids. J was trimmed by 6 bases and V by 3 bases; bases with no gene match: 7.

The J gene is TRBJ1-2, the V gene TRBV9; 10 bases are shared with TRBD1. J lost 8 bases, V lost 3 bases, and 4 bases had no gene match. The CDR3 consists of 13 residues. Per the germline V gene, CDR1 is SGDLS and CDR2 is YYNGEE. The CDR3 protein is CASSGGQGEGYTF. In DNA form, the CDR3 reads TGTGCCAGCAGCGGAGGACAGGGGGAGGGCTACACCTTC.

The chain links TRBV30 to TRBJ2-1; 8 bases line up with TRBD2. CDR3 length: 15 amino acids. V dropped 0 bases and J dropped 7; count of bases not matched to a gene: 8. Germline V gene sequence: CDR1 GTSNPN, CDR2 SVGIG (reference sequence). For the CDR3, the DNA is TGTGCCTGGAGTGTACAGGCCGGGACTAGAAATGAGCAGTTCTTC. Translating it yields CAWSVQAGTRNEQFF. Drawing the rest from reference TRBV30 and TRBJ2-1, the complete variable domain is SQTIHQWPATLVQPVGSPLSLECTVEGTSNPNLYWYRQAAGRGLQLLFYSVGIGQISSEVPQNLSASRPQDRQFILSSKKLLLSDSGFYLCAWSVQAGTRNEQFFGPGTRLTVL.

There are a few counts of this clone. V usage is TRBV5-1 and J usage is TRBJ1-2; 9 positions agree with TRBD1. CDR3 size: 16 residues. V lost 0 bases and J lost 8; bases outside the gene matches: 11. Looked up from germline, CDR1 is SGHRS and CDR2 is YFSETQ. The DNA for the CDR3 is TGCGCCAGCAGCTTGGGACCCACTACAGGGGGCAGAGGCTACACCTTC. Translated, it gives CASSLGPTTGGRGYTF.

J is TRBJ2-3 and V is TRBV6-6; 11 bases line up with TRBD2. The CDR3 has 14 amino acids. The V gene end was trimmed by 5 bases and the J gene end by 6 bases; junction bases not matched to a gene: 4. CDR1 and CDR2 (germline): MNHNY, SVGAGI (reference sequence). The CDR3, as DNA: TGTGCCAGCAGTCGTAGCGGGGGGGAGGATACGCAGTATTTT. This codes for CASSRSGGEDTQYF.

The chain employs TRBV6-6 and TRBJ2-5; possibly TRBD2 for D (6 bases). Trimming removed 0 bases at V and 2 bases at J, with 7 bases between. The CDR3 has 14 amino acids. CDR1 MNHNY and CDR2 SVGAGI come from the germline V gene (reference sequence). CDR3 residues: CASSYSGTQETQYF. In DNA, the CDR3 is TGTGCCAGCAGTTACTCAGGGACTCAAGAGACCCAGTACTTC.

The CDR3 DNA reads TGTGCCAGCAGCTTACAGGGAACTTCACCCCTCCACTTT. Translation gives CASSLQGTSPLHF. The chain carries TRBV7-2 and TRBJ1-6, with a weak D call TRBD1 (5 bases). The CDR3 length is 13 residues. CDR1 and CDR2 from the germline V gene are SGHTA and FQGNSA. V lost 2 bases, J lost 9 bases, and 8 bases lay in between.

The chain has TRBV29-1 and TRBJ1-3; D not certain. The V gene's germline CDR1 is SQVTM and CDR2 ANQGSEA. V lost 0 bases and J lost 0, with 15 bases in between. The CDR3 loop spans 17 amino acids. DNA of the CDR3: TGCAGCGTTGAAGATCGGCACGACGCGAGCTCTGGAAACACCATATATTTT. This sequence encodes CSVEDRHDASSGNTIYF.

The chain recombines TRBV4-1 with TRBJ1-4, with 9 bases matching TRBD1. V gave up 4 bases and J gave up 7 bases; unmatched junction bases: 10. There are 16 residues in the CDR3. In germline, CDR1 is MGHRA, CDR2 YSYEKL. This CDR3 is CASSRIQGAQGEKLFF. In DNA form, the CDR3 reads TGCGCCAGCAGCCGAATACAGGGGGCCCAAGGTGAAAAACTGTTTTTT.

V usage is TRBV10-3 and J usage is TRBJ2-3, with D possibly being TRBD1 or TRBD2 (6 bases each). V shed 3 bases and J shed 0 bases, with 16 bases lying between them. The CDR3 runs to 17 residues. From germline, CDR1 is ENHRY and CDR2 SYGVKD. Here the CDR3 reads CAISDRIGGSSTDTQYF. The CDR3 nucleotides are TGTGCCATCAGTGACCGGATCGGGGGCTCTAGCACAGATACGCAGTATTTT.

This rearrangement joins TRBV30 to TRBJ2-2, with D uncertain. The CDR3 spans 11 residues. Germline V CDR1 and CDR2: GTSNPN, SVGIG (reference sequence). V lost 4 bases to trimming and J lost 6 bases, with 6 bases between them. The CDR3 sequence: CAWKLAGELFF. The DNA for the CDR3 is TGTGCCTGGAAATTGGCCGGGGAGCTGTTTTTT.

The chain recombines TRBV7-2 with TRBJ1-1, with D unclear. Trimming left V 4 bases short and J 0 bases short, with 9 bases between. Germline assignment: CDR1 SGHTA and CDR2 FQGNSA. This CDR3 comprises 14 residues. Here the CDR3 DNA reads TGTGCCAGCAGCTCTACGACACTGAACACTGAAGCTTTCTTT. Residues: CASSSTTLNTEAFF.

The chain links TRBV6-1 to TRBJ2-4, with a weak D call TRBD2 (6 bases). Germline V gives CDR1 MNHNS, CDR2 SASEGT. V was pared by 10 bases and J by 3 bases, with 19 bases between. The CDR3 totals 15 residues. The CDR3 is CATSLEGLDKNIQYF. CDR3 DNA: TGTGCCACCTCCTTGGAGGGGCTTGACAAAAACATTCAGTACTTC.

This rearrangement joins TRBV4-1 to TRBJ2-3; D gene ambiguous. V was clipped by 1 base and J by 1 base, with 6 bases between them. The germline V gene has CDR1 MGHRA and CDR2 YSYEKL. The CDR3 runs 14 residues. The CDR3 protein is CASSQVDGTDTQYF. CDR3 DNA: TGCGCCAGCAGCCAAGTTGACGGCACAGATACGCAGTATTTT.

The rearrangement links TRBV25-1 to TRBJ2-5, with D possibly being TRBD1 (6 bases). Trimming removed 0 bases at V and 4 bases at J, with 9 bases between. The germline CDR1 and CDR2 sequences are MGHDK and SYGVNS. The CDR3 spans 14 residues. CDR3 nucleotide sequence: TGTGCCAGCAGTGAATATGCAGGGGCAGAGACCCAGTACTTC. This translates into CASSEYAGAETQYF.

The CDR3 loop reads CASSLRSPVWDIKNSPLHF. Written as DNA, the CDR3 is TGTGCCAGCAGTCTCCGGAGCCCGGTTTGGGACATCAAAAATTCACCCCTCCACTTT. The genes are TRBV28 and TRBJ1-6, with a weak D call TRBD1 (6 bases). The CDR3 totals 19 residues. V shed 5 bases and J shed 7 bases, with 27 bases lying between them. Germline V gives CDR1 MDHEN, CDR2 SYDVKM.

The V and J genes are TRBV5-1 and TRBJ2-7; D is unresolved. The CDR3 is made up of 14 amino acids. From germline, CDR1 is SGHRS and CDR2 YFSETQ. V was clipped by 6 bases and J by 0 bases, with 13 bases between them. The CDR3 here is CASNSGTDSYEQYF. The CDR3, as DNA: TGCGCCAGCAACTCCGGAACAGACTCCTACGAGCAGTACTTC.

V gene TRBV4-1 combines with J gene TRBJ2-7; D gene unclear. Germline CDR1 reads MGHRA; CDR2 reads YSYEKL. Trimming cost V 3 bases and J 2 bases, with 11 bases left between them. This CDR3 contains 14 residues. This chain's CDR3 is CASSHAPSPYEQYF. The DNA of the CDR3 is TGCGCCAGCAGCCACGCCCCATCCCCCTACGAGCAGTACTTC.

About this clone: This same CDR3 is encoded by further DNA sequences in the sample. This sequence joins TRBV6-6 and TRBJ2-6; D is possibly TRBD1 (6 bases). Germline V gives CDR1 MNHNY, CDR2 SVGAGI (reference sequence). The CDR3 runs 15 residues. The ends were cut back, 2 bases at V and 3 bases at J, with 8 bases in the middle. The CDR3 here is CASSYGTSGANVLTF. The CDR3 DNA is TGTGCCAGCAGTTACGGGACAAGTGGGGCCAACGTCCTGACTTTC.

The V gene is TRBV19, the J gene TRBJ1-1; TRBD1 aligns across 8 bases. Germline CDR1 and CDR2: LNHDA and SQIVND (reference sequence). This CDR3 region has 15 residues. The junction had 9 bases not matched to a gene; V was cut back by 7 bases and J by 2 bases. Written as DNA, the CDR3 is TGTGCCAGTAATCTACAGGGGGGTATCAACACTGAAGCTTTCTTT. Amino acid sequence: CASNLQGGINTEAFF.